This TCR beta chain was sequenced during a study of T-cell reconstitution after alpha-beta-depleted transplantation in children (dated by TCRdb to the mid-2010s). Notes on the research overall: The study quantitatively tracked T-cell immune reconstitution after TCRalphabeta/CD19-depleted allogeneic hematopoietic cell transplantation in children using TCR repertoire profiling.

Library preparation used PCR. These reads were obtained on an Illumina HiSeq 2500. TCR libraries were prepared with molecular barcoding, using unique molecular identifiers to normalize TCRbeta repertoire quantification. TCRdb redid the processing of the public reads, applying fastp at Q25 and MiXCR, and retained in-frame beta chains. Each record represents a unique CDR3 protein, reported with the most common genes and DNA among its rows. Across this sample there are approximately 590,000 distinct CDR3 sequences, with about 10% seen only once. Roughly 3.9% of the sample comes from the top ten. CDR1 and CDR2, looked up from the germline V gene (reference sequence), are SEHNR and FQNEAQ. The CDR3 goes from the cysteine to the phenylalanine over 14 residues. CDR3 DNA only is kept here, 42 bases in frame from base 1. The junction carries 10 bases between V and J, which are trimmed by 2 bases and 2 bases respectively.

Worth noting for this clonotype: There is no known antigen for this receptor. Base qualities are missing; no much larger clone stands one base away.

Sequenced material: PBMCs from the stem cell graft donor, taken from the stem cell graft. The receptor chain draws on TRBV7-9 and TRBJ2-7; the D gene lacks a confident call. The clonotype was recovered from a human donor who donated a stem cell graft to a child with acute myeloid leukemia. At the DNA level, the sequence is TGTGCCAGCAGCTTACCCAGGATTCCCTACGAGCAGTACTTC. It codes for CASSLPRIPYEQYF.